Following are 32 T cell receptor beta chains from one sample sequenced in a study of T-cell memory formation after mild COVID-19. TCRdb called the 5' RACE reads again in MiXCR, with one record for every CDR3 protein. The table has hundreds of thousands of distinct CDR3 sequences, approximately 15% seen once. Material for sequencing was PBMCs or a T cell subset sorted from them (not recorded which). The receptor set was obtained from a young man who had mild COVID-19 (a few samples of this study predate the infection). Cell type and time point are not known.

This clonotype was picked up a small number of times. J is TRBJ2-7 and V is TRBV29-1; TRBD1 matches 9 bases. The CDR3 is made up of 12 amino acids. The ends lost 3 bases at V and 11 bases at J; junction bases unmatched: 8. Looked up from germline, CDR1 is SQVTM and CDR2 is ANQGSEA. CDR3 nucleotides: TGCAGCGTTGAGCGGGACAGGGACAGAAAGTACTTC. Amino acid sequence: CSVERDRDRKYF.

A few counts support this clonotype. The V and J genes are TRBV7-9 and TRBJ2-6, with D perhaps TRBD2 (5 bases). Germline loops: CDR1 SEHNR, CDR2 FQNEAQ (reference sequence). This CDR3 is built from 17 residues. Trimming left V 5 bases short and J 1 base short, with 15 bases between. CDR3 nucleotides: TGTGCCAGCAGCCGCGGGCGTTTGTCTTCTGGGGCCAACGTCCTGACTTTC. This gives the protein CASSRGRLSSGANVLTF.

The rearrangement links TRBV6-2 or TRBV6-3 to TRBJ1-1, with D possibly matching TRBD1 (6 bases). The CDR3 runs to 14 residues. The germline CDR1 and CDR2 sequences are MNHEY and SVGEGT. Between the trimmed V and J ends, which lost 9 bases and 2 bases, there was a span of 16 bases. The CDR3 nucleotides are TGTGCCAGTATCCCGGGGGGCTCAAACACTGAAGCTTTCTTT. Protein sequence: CASIPGGSNTEAFF.

The chain joins TRBV2 to TRBJ2-7, with D perhaps matching TRBD2 (7 bases). Germline CDR1 is SNHLY and CDR2 is FYNNEI. This CDR3 contains 15 residues. With 5 bases removed from V and 0 bases from J, the gap between germline ends came to 14 bases. The CDR3 loop is CASSKEGGHSYEQYF. The CDR3 coding sequence is TGTGCCAGCAGTAAAGAGGGGGGGCACTCCTACGAGCAGTACTTC. Based on the CDR3 plus reference TRBV2 and TRBJ2-7, the full variable domain is EPEVTQTPSHQVTQMGQEVILRCVPISNHLYFYWYRQILGQKVEFLVSFYNNEISEKSEIFDDQFSVERPDGSNFTLKIRSTKLEDSAMYFCASSKEGGHSYEQYFGPGTRLTVT.

The table lists this clonotype with a few counts. The rearrangement joins TRBV29-1 to TRBJ1-1, with D possibly matching TRBD1 (5 bases). Germline V gene data show CDR1 as SQVTM and CDR2 as ANQGSEA. The V gene lost 1 base and the J gene lost 1 base, with 7 bases spanning the gap. The CDR3 has 13 residues. The CDR3 DNA follows: TGCAGCGTTGAAGGGGGCCAGAACACTGAAGCTTTCTTT. Its protein is CSVEGGQNTEAFF.

This clonotype was found a few times. The chain combines TRBV7-8 with TRBJ2-1; a possible D gene is TRBD2 (7 bases). The V end was cut by 5 bases, the J end by 7 bases, with 18 bases between. The CDR3 extends over 15 amino acids. Germline CDR1 SGHVS, CDR2 FQNEAQ. The CDR3 is CASSLLGGARNEQFF. The CDR3 DNA reads as TGTGCCAGCAGCCTATTAGGGGGGGCGAGGAATGAGCAGTTCTTC.

This chain uses TRBV28 with TRBJ2-1, with 12 bases fitting TRBD2. This CDR3 comprises 16 residues. With 5 bases clipped from V and 5 bases from J, the junction kept 7 bases outside the gene matches. Per germline, CDR1 MDHEN and CDR2 SYDVKM. The CDR3 region has the DNA TGTGCCAGCAGTCTCTTCCTAGCGGGGGGGAACAATGAGCAGTTCTTC. It specifies CASSLFLAGGNNEQFF.

In its sample, this clonotype was seen a few times. V usage is TRBV6-5 and J usage is TRBJ2-7; maybe TRBD1 (5 bases). Germline loops: CDR1 MNHEY, CDR2 SVGAGI. With 8 bases removed from V and 2 bases from J, the gap between germline ends came to 10 bases. The length of the CDR3 is 12 residues. CDR3 residues: CASRGRAYEQYF. The CDR3 DNA is TGTGCCAGCCGCGGCAGGGCCTACGAGCAGTACTTC.

The chain carries TRBV20-1 and TRBJ2-2; 8 bases fit TRBD2. CDR3 length: 15 residues. Looked up from germline, CDR1 is DFQATT and CDR2 is SNEGSKA (reference sequence). Losses at the gene ends were 3 bases for V and 1 base for J; bases not matched to a gene: 4. CDR3: CSARVLAGNTGELFF. The DNA for the CDR3 is TGCAGTGCTAGGGTCCTAGCGGGGAACACCGGGGAGCTGTTTTTT.

This clonotype was counted between two and nine times. The rearrangement links TRBV29-1 to TRBJ2-2; TRBD2 agrees at 12 bases. The germline V gene encodes CDR1 SQVTM and CDR2 ANQGSEA. The CDR3 is 15 amino acids. Germline trimming cut 7 bases from V and 0 bases from J; bases unmatched to any gene: 3. The DNA of the CDR3 is TGCAGCGCGGCTAGCGGGGGGGCGAACACCGGGGAGCTGTTTTTT. Amino acid sequence: CSAASGGANTGELFF.

V usage is TRBV7-2 and J usage is TRBJ1-1; D call uncertain. The CDR3 is 13 residues long. CDR1 and CDR2 from the germline V gene are SGHTA and FQGNSA. Trimming took 10 bases from V and 8 from J, leaving 20 bases between them. Written as DNA, the CDR3 is TGTGCCATCTCAGCGCGGAGCCTTGGGGAAGCTTTCTTT. Amino acid sequence: CAISARSLGEAFF.

This clonotype has a single count. The chain is built from TRBV7-3 and TRBJ1-3, with a weak D call TRBD1 (6 bases). Germline CDR1 SGHTA, CDR2 FQGTGA. The CDR3 covers 14 residues. Trimming shortened V by 5 bases and J by 0 bases, and 8 bases separated the two germline ends. CDR3 DNA sequence: TGTGCCAGCAGCCAGGGGAGCTCTGGAAACACCATATATTTT. As protein: CASSQGSSGNTIYF.

There are many counts of this clonotype. This rearrangement joins TRBV5-1 to TRBJ2-1; the D is unclear. Trimming took off 0 bases at V and 0 bases at J, with 4 bases between the two ends. Germline V gene data show CDR1 as SGHRS and CDR2 as YFSETQ. CDR3 length: 14 amino acids. CDR3 in DNA: TGCGCCAGCAGCTTGGGCATCTCCTACAATGAGCAGTTCTTC. Amino acids: CASSLGISYNEQFF.

This chain connects TRBV5-4 to TRBJ2-1, with 11 bases fitting TRBD1. CDR1 SGHNT and CDR2 YYREEE come from the germline V gene (reference sequence). CDR3 size: 14 residues. V was clipped by 3 bases and J by 8 bases; unmatched bases: 4. CDR3 bases: TGTGCCAGCAGCTCCCGGACAGGGGGCTATGAGCAGTTCTTC. This sequence encodes CASSSRTGGYEQFF.

This chain connects TRBV4-2 to TRBJ2-3; the D gene is possibly TRBD1 (6 bases). CDR1 LGHNA and CDR2 YNFKEQ come from the germline V gene. Trimming shortened V by 5 bases and J by 1 base, and 10 bases separated the two germline ends. The CDR3 consists of 14 residues. The CDR3 sequence: CASSGWTGTDTQYF. DNA of the CDR3: TGTGCCAGCAGCGGATGGACAGGCACAGATACGCAGTATTTT.

This clonotype was counted ten times or more. The rearrangement uses TRBV7-2 and TRBJ2-3; tentative D call: TRBD1 (6 bases). The germline V gene has CDR1 SGHTA and CDR2 FQGNSA. This CDR3 region has 14 residues. Between the trimmed V and J ends, which lost 3 bases and 2 bases, there was a span of 9 bases. CDR3 residues: CASSFTGYTDTQYF. CDR3 coding DNA: TGTGCCAGCAGCTTTACAGGGTACACAGATACGCAGTATTTT. The full variable domain, its missing parts supplied by reference TRBV7-2 and TRBJ2-3, is GAGVSQSPSNKVTEKGKDVELRCDPISGHTALYWYRQSLGQGLEFLIYFQGNSAPDKSGLPSDRFSAERTGGSVSTLTIQRTQQEDSAVYLCASSFTGYTDTQYFGPGTRLTVL.

This chain links TRBV7-9 with TRBJ2-3, with TRBD1 matching 11 bases. This CDR3 is built from 15 residues. V shed 4 bases, J shed 7 bases, and the junction held 7 bases outside the gene matches. Germline CDR1 is SEHNR and CDR2 is FQNEAQ (reference sequence). In DNA form, the CDR3 reads TGTGCCAGCAGCTCCGGACAGGGGGCGATACATACGCAGTATTTT. Protein: CASSSGQGAIHTQYF.

This chain uses TRBV7-2 with TRBJ2-4; D tentatively reads TRBD1 or TRBD2 (6 bases each). This CDR3 spans 17 amino acids. The V gene lost 5 bases and the J gene lost 6 bases, with 23 bases spanning the gap. Germline CDR1 SGHTA, CDR2 FQGNSA. CDR3 amino acids: CASSRSRGVLPRNIQYF. Here the CDR3 DNA reads TGTGCCAGCAGCCGCTCTAGGGGGGTCTTACCTCGAAACATTCAGTACTTC.

The table lists this clonotype with a few counts. This chain connects TRBV20-1 to TRBJ2-5, with TRBD1 identical over 8 bases. This CDR3 spans 13 amino acids. After removal of 3 bases from V and 5 bases from J, the junction contained 5 bases not matched to a gene. The germline CDR1 and CDR2 sequences are DFQATT and SNEGSKA (reference sequence). CDR3 sequence reads: CSASPTGEETQYF. The CDR3 nucleotides read TGCAGTGCTAGCCCGACAGGGGAGGAGACCCAGTACTTC.

The chain is built from TRBV4-3 and TRBJ2-7; perhaps TRBD1 as D (5 bases). The germline CDR1 and CDR2 sequences are LGHNA and YSLEER. The CDR3 runs to 13 residues. The V and J ends lost 3 bases and 5 bases respectively, with 11 bases between them. The DNA of the CDR3 is TGCGCCAGCAGCCAGACAAGGGGCCACGAGCAGTACTTC. Translated: CASSQTRGHEQYF.

This clonotype was observed many times. As DNA, the CDR3 is TGTGCCAGCAGTGAATACCGACAGTTAAACAATGAGCAGTTCTTC. Its protein product is CASSEYRQLNNEQFF. This sequence joins TRBV2 and TRBJ2-1; TRBD1 is a possible D gene (5 bases). The germline V gene has CDR1 SNHLY and CDR2 FYNNEI. Trimming took 2 bases from V and 5 from J, leaving 13 bases between them. The CDR3 is 15 amino acids.

In its sample, this clonotype was seen a few times. This rearrangement joins TRBV5-5 to TRBJ2-1; TRBD2 aligns across 9 bases. V lost 1 base to trimming and J lost 6 bases; unmatched junction nucleotides: 17. The CDR3 totals 19 residues. Germline assignment: CDR1 SGHKS and CDR2 YYEKEE (reference sequence). The CDR3 coding sequence is TGTGCCAGCAGCTTGTCTCACGGCGGGGGGGCATGGTTCGGCAATGAGCAGTTCTTC. Its protein is CASSLSHGGGAWFGNEQFF.

On this clonotype itself: The CDR3 end shows no conserved phenylalanine or tryptophan, and so a read error is likely. The V call is TRBV12-3 or TRBV12-4, the J call TRBJ1-1; the D gene is possibly TRBD1 (5 bases). The CDR3 has 13 residues. The V end was cut by 3 bases, the J end by 4 bases, with 9 bases between. The CDR3 loop reads CASSFWGATEAFS. In DNA, the CDR3 is TGTGCCAGCAGTTTCTGGGGCGCCACTGAAGCTTTCTCT.

The chain has TRBV9 and TRBJ1-1; D unresolved. V was shortened by 7 bases and J by 1 base, with 14 bases between the two germline ends. The CDR3 sequence is 14 residues long. The V gene's germline CDR1 is SGDLS and CDR2 YYNGEE. In DNA form, the CDR3 reads TGTGCCAGCGGAGTAAAGGATGCGAACACTGAAGCTTTCTTT. Its protein product is CASGVKDANTEAFF.

This clonotype was counted at least ten times. The rearrangement links TRBV6-2 or TRBV6-3 to TRBJ2-1, with a weak D call TRBD2 (6 bases). Trimming cost V 0 bases and J 8 bases, with 14 bases left between them. This CDR3 spans 15 amino acids. The germline CDR1 and CDR2 sequences are MNHEY and SVGEGT. The CDR3 region has the DNA TGTGCCAGCAGTTACTCGAATCGCGGGGTCGATGAGCAGTTCTTC. It yields the protein CASSYSNRGVDEQFF.

V gene TRBV7-9 combines with J gene TRBJ2-5, with a tentative D call TRBD2 (7 bases). V dropped 4 bases and J dropped 4 bases, with 16 bases sitting between them. This CDR3 is 15 amino acids long. CDR1 is SEHNR and CDR2 is FQNEAQ in the germline V gene (reference sequence). The CDR3 bases are TGTGCCAGCAGCTACAAAGGGGGGGCTCCAGAGACCCAGTACTTC. Its protein product is CASSYKGGAPETQYF.

This clonotype was counted a few times. The J gene is TRBJ2-1, the V gene TRBV6-2 or TRBV6-3; 8 nucleotides align to TRBD1. Germline lookup yields CDR1 MNHEY and CDR2 SVGEGT. V dropped 6 bases and J dropped 3; count of bases not matched to a gene: 4. The CDR3 has 14 amino acids. The CDR3 loop is CASSSDRDYNEQFF. Here the CDR3 DNA reads TGTGCCAGCAGCTCGGACAGGGACTACAATGAGCAGTTCTTC.

This clonotype appeared a few times. V usage is TRBV12-3 or TRBV12-4 and J usage is TRBJ1-5; unclear D gene. The CDR3 consists of 16 residues. Trimming took 7 bases from V and 4 from J, leaving 20 bases between them. The CDR3 here is CASTLSVWGTNQPQHF. The CDR3 DNA sequence: TGTGCCAGCACTCTTAGTGTGTGGGGTACTAATCAGCCCCAGCATTTT.

This sequence joins TRBV15 and TRBJ2-5, with 7 bases matching TRBD2. The CDR3 has 15 residues. Trimming took 1 base from V and 5 from J; bases not matched to a gene: 7. Germline-derived CDR1 and CDR2 are LNHNV and YYDKDF (reference sequence). The CDR3 reads CATSRGSGGDETQYF. The CDR3 DNA reads as TGTGCCACCAGCAGAGGCTCGGGGGGAGACGAGACCCAGTACTTC.

This clonotype was seen a handful of times. J is TRBJ1-4 and V is TRBV7-9; unclear D gene. Germline CDR1 SEHNR, CDR2 FQNEAQ (reference sequence). Trimming took 5 bases from V and 0 from J, leaving 13 bases between them. The CDR3 is 16 residues long. For the CDR3, the DNA is TGTGCCAGCAGCCCGCGGACCTCCTCAACTAATGAAAAACTGTTTTTT. The encoded protein is CASSPRTSSTNEKLFF.

This clonotype was detected only a few times. V is TRBV6-5 and J is TRBJ2-3, with a tentative D call TRBD2 (7 bases). The V gene lost 0 bases and the J gene lost 8 bases, with 12 bases spanning the gap. Germline V gene sequence: CDR1 MNHEY, CDR2 SVGAGI. The CDR3 has 14 residues. CDR3 nucleotides: TGTGCCAGCAGTTACTCCGGGGGGCGGGGTACGCAGTATTTT. Protein sequence: CASSYSGGRGTQYF.

This chain links TRBV5-1 with TRBJ2-2, with D tentatively TRBD1 (5 bases). CDR1 is SGHRS and CDR2 is YFSETQ in the germline V gene. V gave up 1 base and J gave up 3 bases, with 7 bases separating them. This CDR3 is built from 14 residues. The CDR3 DNA follows: TGCGCCAGCAGCTTGCCAGGGTACACCGGGGAGCTGTTTTTT. Translation gives CASSLPGYTGELFF.